This T cell receptor (beta chain) was captured by sequencing in a study of human T cells and chemical hapten exposure (dated by TCRdb to the early 2020s). Broadly, across the study: The libraries were sequenced as a pool, and the TCR yield per sample differed mostly because of small variations in library volumes within the pool. This study followed changes in the peripheral blood TCR repertoire in vivo during primary and secondary sensitization of alopecia patients to the hapten diphenylcyclopropenone (DPC). Each blood RNA sample was used to sequence both TCR alpha and TCR beta chains. The paper's findings and limits, for the study overall: After repeated subsampling, the strength of the expansion versus patch-test correlation and the threshold at which it became significant changed. No change with DPC sensitization was found in the number of TCRs above 1 in 1000 frequency, and no evidence of global repertoire structure alterations was found.

The library was built by means of 5' RACE. Sequencing took place on an Illumina MiSeq. Library preparation attached unique molecular identifiers to individual cDNA molecules for quantitative, reproducible TCR counting. Regarding the original processing steps: Samples had a median of around 92,000 TCRs, with a range from about 20,000 to 690,600. The Decombinator software suite was used to annotate the V, J and CDR3 of the TCR reads. For PS versus PT1 abundance plots, all samples were subsampled to the same number of TCRs (28,000). Expanded TCRs were defined as absent before sensitization and observed at least eight times at the 2-week time point. Using fastp trimming at Q25 and MiXCR clonotype assembly, TCRdb reanalyzed the public sequencing data and kept in-frame beta chains. For every CDR3 protein sequence, its rows merge into one entry that carries the most common genes and DNA. The V and J calls shown here were made by TCRdb, not taken from the authors' results. This sample holds 110,000 to 150,000 distinct CDR3 sequences; roughly 4.1% were observed only once. The leading ten clones occupy around 1.4% of the sample.

At least ten counts were recorded for this clonotype. Its antigen has not been determined. It has no much larger one-base neighbor in the sample; base qualities were not kept. Total RNA was isolated from unfractionated whole blood collected in Tempus Blood RNA tubes. Five or six healthy volunteers were used as TCR sequencing controls and were bled at day 0, 2 weeks and 6 weeks. This clonotype was obtained from a female donor in good health.

The CDR3 protein: CASSPLGNNEKLFF. The nucleotide sequence reads TGTGCCAGCAGCCCCCTGGGAAATAATGAAAAACTGTTTTTT. The sequence joins TRBV7-8 to TRBJ1-4, with no confidently assigned D gene. The germline V gene provides CDR1 SGHVS and CDR2 FQNEAQ. Spanning cysteine to phenylalanine, the CDR3 consists of 14 amino acids. This entry keeps only the CDR3 DNA: 42 bases, framed from base 1. V is shortened by 5 bases, J by 4 bases, and the region joining them spans 11 bases.